Detailed here is one TCR beta chain. Its antigen is as yet unknown. Read sequence stops 3 residues before the CDR3 end, and the germline J gene provides the missing end. This specimen comes from a study of T cells in women clearing cervical HPV infection. Study-level results: Associations may precede or follow infection; HPV-specific or memory T cells were not isolated. Controls had more TRBV6-7 (approximately 0.15%) than cases (roughly 0.11%). CIN3+ cases had significantly higher TCR richness than controls; evenness did not differ.

Dot-blot hybridization genotyped cervical HPV amplified with MY09/MY11 PCR. With V trimmed by 6 bases and J by 5 bases, 6 bases remained unmatched. This CDR3 region has 13 residues. Germline CDR1 is DFQATT and CDR2 is SNEGSKA (reference sequence). The data were produced by immunoSEQ multiplex PCR, yet TCRdb's version contains in-frame clones alone and is incomplete. In all, the sample yields 40,000 or so clones. Input material: blood buffy coat. The TCR comes from a woman between 18 and 70 years old with a cervical HPV16 infection that either progressed to CIN3+ or cleared (not recorded which). The rearrangement joins TRBV20-1 to TRBJ2-3; 9 nucleotides line up with TRBD1. The sequenced CDR3 bases are TGCAGTGCCGTACAGGGGGCCGTAGATACG. This translates into CSAVQGAVDT. The full CDR3 protein reads CSAVQGAVDTQYF.